The 5 T cell receptor beta chains given below trace back to one sample, sequenced in a study of radiotherapy plus CTLA-4 blockade in lung cancer. Repertoires were generated with immunoSEQ multiplex PCR, while TCRdb's copy carries only in-frame clones and drops some. This table has about 120,000 clones, 80% to 90% appearing once. Sequenced here: peripheral blood, sampled from a patient treated with radiotherapy plus ipilimumab. These receptors originate from a human donor with non-small cell lung cancer that progressed on radiotherapy plus ipilimumab.

The J gene is TRBJ2-3, the V gene TRBV27, with D perhaps matching TRBD1 (5 bases). Trimming removed 5 bases from V and 2 bases from J, with 17 bases in between. The CDR3 runs to 16 residues. In germline, CDR1 is MNHEY, CDR2 SMNVEV (reference sequence). CDR3 sequence: CASSPFGAGYTDTQYF. For the CDR3, the DNA is TGTGCCAGCAGTCCCTTTGGAGCAGGGTACACAGATACGCAGTATTTT.

This sequence joins TRBV7-2 and TRBJ1-1; TRBD1 is a possible D gene (6 bases). The CDR3 extends over 12 amino acids. Germline V CDR1 and CDR2: SGHTA, FQGNSA. V gave up 5 bases and J gave up 10 bases, with 14 bases separating them. CDR3 protein: CASSPQGGVAFF. CDR3 bases: TGTGCCAGCAGCCCACAGGGAGGGGTAGCTTTCTTT.

The rearrangement links TRBV2 to TRBJ2-7; TRBD1 or TRBD2 may be the D gene (5 bases each). The CDR3 contains 13 residues. In germline, CDR1 is SNHLY, CDR2 FYNNEI. Trimming shortened V by 8 bases and J by 2 bases, and 13 bases separated the two germline ends. CDR3 loop: CASRRDGPYEQYF. CDR3 nucleotides: TGTGCCAGCCGAAGGGACGGCCCCTACGAGCAGTACTTC.

The chain's CDR3 is CASSQRHLEADTQYF. CDR3 DNA: TGTGCCAGCAGCCAGAGACATCTGGAGGCAGATACGCAGTATTTT. The chain recombines TRBV7-8 with TRBJ2-3; D perhaps matches TRBD2 (5 bases). Trimming took 5 bases from V and 4 from J, leaving 16 bases between them. The germline V gene encodes CDR1 SGHVS and CDR2 FQNEAQ. The CDR3 contains 15 residues.

CDR3 coding DNA: TGTGCCAGCAGCAGTAGCGGGGTGACGACCGGGGAGCTGTTTTTT. Translated, it gives CASSSSGVTTGELFF. The genes are TRBV11-3 and TRBJ2-2, with 8 bases fitting TRBD2. Germline loops: CDR1 SGHNT, CDR2 YENEEA. With 5 bases clipped from V and 5 bases from J, the junction kept 7 bases outside the gene matches. The CDR3 is 15 residues long.